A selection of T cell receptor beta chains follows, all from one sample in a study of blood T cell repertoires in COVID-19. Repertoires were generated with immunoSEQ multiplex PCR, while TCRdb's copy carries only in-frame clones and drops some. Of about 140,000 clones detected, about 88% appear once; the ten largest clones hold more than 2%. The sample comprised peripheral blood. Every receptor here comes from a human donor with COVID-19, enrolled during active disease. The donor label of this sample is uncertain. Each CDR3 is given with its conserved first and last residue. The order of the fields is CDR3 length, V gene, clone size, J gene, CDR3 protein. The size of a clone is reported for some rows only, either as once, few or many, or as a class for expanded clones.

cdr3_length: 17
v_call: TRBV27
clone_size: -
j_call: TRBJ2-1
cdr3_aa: CASSFYSGSPVDNEQFF

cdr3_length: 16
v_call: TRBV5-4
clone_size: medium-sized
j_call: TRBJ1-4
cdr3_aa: CASSHRDRRLNEKLFF

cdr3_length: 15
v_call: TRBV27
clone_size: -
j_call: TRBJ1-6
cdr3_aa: CASSFLSGADSPLHF

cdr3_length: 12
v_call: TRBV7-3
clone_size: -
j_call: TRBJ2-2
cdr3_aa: CASRQNTGELFF

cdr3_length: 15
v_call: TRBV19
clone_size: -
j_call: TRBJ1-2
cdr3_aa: CASSTQDRAGYGYTF

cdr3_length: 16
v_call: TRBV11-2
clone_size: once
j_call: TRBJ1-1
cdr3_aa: CASSLDPGAMNTEAFF

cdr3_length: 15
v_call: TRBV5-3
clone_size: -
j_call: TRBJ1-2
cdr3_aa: CARSLTGQGLYGYTF

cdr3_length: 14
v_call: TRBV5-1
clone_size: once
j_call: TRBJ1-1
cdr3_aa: CASSSSPGGTEAFF

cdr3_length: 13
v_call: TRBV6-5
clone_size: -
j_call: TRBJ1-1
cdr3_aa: CASSYRGGLEAFF

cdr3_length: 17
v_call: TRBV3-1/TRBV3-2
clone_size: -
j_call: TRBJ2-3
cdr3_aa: CASSQGPGQGSSDTQYF

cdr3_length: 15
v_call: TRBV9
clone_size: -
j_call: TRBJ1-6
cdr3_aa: CASSVDGGGSSPLHF

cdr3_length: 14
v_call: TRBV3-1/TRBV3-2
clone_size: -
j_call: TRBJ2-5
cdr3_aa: CASSQDLIAGAGDF

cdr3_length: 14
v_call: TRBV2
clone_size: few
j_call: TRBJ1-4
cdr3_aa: CASRRRVSDEKLFF

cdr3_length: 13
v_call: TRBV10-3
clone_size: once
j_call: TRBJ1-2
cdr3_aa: CAINRGRDYGYTF

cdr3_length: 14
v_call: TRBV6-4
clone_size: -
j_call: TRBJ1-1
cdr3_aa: CASSAQGGGTEAFF

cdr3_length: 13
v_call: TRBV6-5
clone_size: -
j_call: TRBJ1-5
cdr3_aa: CASSLPGGQPQHF

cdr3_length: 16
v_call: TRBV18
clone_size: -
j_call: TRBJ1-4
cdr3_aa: CASSLNRGQTNEKLFF

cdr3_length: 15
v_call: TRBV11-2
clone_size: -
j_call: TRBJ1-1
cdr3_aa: CASSLLTGVNTEAFF

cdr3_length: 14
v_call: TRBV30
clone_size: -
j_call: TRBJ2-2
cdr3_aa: CAWRGGRETGELFF

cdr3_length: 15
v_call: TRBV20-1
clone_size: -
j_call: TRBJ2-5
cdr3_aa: CSASTSGSGRETQYF

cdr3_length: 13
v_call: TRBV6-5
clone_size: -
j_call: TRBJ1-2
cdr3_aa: CASTLDLSLGYTF

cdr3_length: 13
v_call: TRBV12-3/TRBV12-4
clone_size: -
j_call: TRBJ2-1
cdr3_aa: CASSWTSGRSLFF

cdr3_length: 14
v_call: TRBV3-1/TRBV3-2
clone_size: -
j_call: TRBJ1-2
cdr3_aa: CASSGQGASYGYTF

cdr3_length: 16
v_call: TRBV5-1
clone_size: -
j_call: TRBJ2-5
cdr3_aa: CASSSVRGTDQETQYF

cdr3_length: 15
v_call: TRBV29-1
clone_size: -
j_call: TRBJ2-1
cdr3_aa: CSVPTHRDSVNEQFF

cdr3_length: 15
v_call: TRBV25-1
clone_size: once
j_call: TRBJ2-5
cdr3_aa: CASSPGTGGRETQYF

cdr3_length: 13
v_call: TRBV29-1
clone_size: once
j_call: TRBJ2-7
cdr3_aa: CSVTGQGLDEQYF

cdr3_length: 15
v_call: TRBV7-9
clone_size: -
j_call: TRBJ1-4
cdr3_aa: CASSYYRGVGEKLFF

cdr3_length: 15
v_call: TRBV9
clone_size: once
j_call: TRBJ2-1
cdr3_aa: CASSVGGGAYNEQFF

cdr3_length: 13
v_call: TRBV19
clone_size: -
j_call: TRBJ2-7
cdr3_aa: CASRTGAGYEQYF

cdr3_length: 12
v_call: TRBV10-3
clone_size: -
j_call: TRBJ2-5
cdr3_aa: CAISKTSGAQYF

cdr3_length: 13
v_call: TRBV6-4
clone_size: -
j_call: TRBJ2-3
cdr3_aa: CASSDIQGLRQYF

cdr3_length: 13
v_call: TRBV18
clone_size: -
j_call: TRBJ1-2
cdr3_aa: CASSRGEDYGYTF

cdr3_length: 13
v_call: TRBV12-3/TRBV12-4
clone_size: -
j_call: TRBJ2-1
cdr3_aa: CASSFVAGNEQFF

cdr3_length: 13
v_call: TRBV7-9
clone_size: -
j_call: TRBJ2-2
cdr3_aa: CATRGFSTGELFF

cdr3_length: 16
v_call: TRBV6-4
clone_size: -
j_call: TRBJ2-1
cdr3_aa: CASSDTGRQGGSEQFF

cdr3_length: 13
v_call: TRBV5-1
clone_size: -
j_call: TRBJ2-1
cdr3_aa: CASSLSGVNEQFF

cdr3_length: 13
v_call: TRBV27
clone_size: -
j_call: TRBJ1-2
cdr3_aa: CASSSNRQGGYTF

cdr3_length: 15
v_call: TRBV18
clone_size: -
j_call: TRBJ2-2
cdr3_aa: CASADRGLNTGELFF

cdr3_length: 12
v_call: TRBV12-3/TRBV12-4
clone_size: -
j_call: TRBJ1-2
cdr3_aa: CASSTGNYGYTF

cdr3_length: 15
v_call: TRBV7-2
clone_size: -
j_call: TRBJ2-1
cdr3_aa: CASSLTSGGHNEQFF

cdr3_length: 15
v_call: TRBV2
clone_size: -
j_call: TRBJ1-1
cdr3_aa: CASSVRRQGDTEAFF

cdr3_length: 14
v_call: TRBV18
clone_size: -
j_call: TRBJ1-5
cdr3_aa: CASSPSGGHQPQHF

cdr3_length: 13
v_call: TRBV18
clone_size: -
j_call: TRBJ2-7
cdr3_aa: CASSPTGDYEQYF

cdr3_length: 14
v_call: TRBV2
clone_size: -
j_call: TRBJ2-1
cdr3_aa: CASTGDRGHNEQFF

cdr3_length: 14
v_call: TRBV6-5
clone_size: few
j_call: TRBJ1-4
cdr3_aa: CASHPSGDGEKLFF

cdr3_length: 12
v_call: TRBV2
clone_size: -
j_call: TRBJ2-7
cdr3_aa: CASSVQGGEQYF